This T cell receptor beta chain appears in the sequencing data of a study of shared clonotypes between healthy human individuals. The V end lost 0 bases, the J end lost 2 bases, and 10 bases lay between the germline ends. The CDR3 contains 14 residues. Germline CDR1 reads GTSNPN; CDR2 reads SVGIG (reference sequence). On this clone: Its antigen is not known.

The assay was carried out at the deep level. Splitting of each subset's genomic DNA was done evenly across several immunoSEQ plates. This table comes from immunoSEQ multiplex PCR, and its TCRdb copy is limited to in-frame clones, with some not included. The data hold millions of clones, with about 92% observed a single time. General study points: Clonotypes shared by all four sorted-subset donors had higher generation probabilities than non-shared clonotypes.

Donors, without exception, were Caucasian adults residing in Nashville, Tennessee. The sequencing input was naive CD4+ T cells sorted from blood. Subset of the sample: CD45RA+ positively selected. The receptor was isolated from a man between 18 and 35 years old in good health. The chain uses TRBV30 and TRBJ1-1; a weak D match, TRBD1 (5 bases). CDR3 amino acids: CAWSVLRGNTEAFF. The DNA of the CDR3 is TGTGCCTGGAGTGTACTGAGGGGTAACACTGAAGCTTTCTTT. The full variable domain, in which reference TRBV30 and TRBJ1-1 provide the parts outside the CDR3, is SQTIHQWPATLVQPVGSPLSLECTVEGTSNPNLYWYRQAAGRGLQLLFYSVGIGQISSEVPQNLSASRPQDRQFILSSKKLLLSDSGFYLCAWSVLRGNTEAFFGQGTRLTVV.